Only a few counts were recorded for the clone carrying this T cell receptor beta chain. This sample is drawn from a study of blood T cell repertoires in COVID-19. Assay used: immunoSEQ multiplex PCR; TCRdb lists only in-frame clones, some missing. Among approximately 390,000 clones, around 90% were seen once, and the ten largest hold roughly 2%. The CDR3 sequence is 13 residues long. The germline V gene has CDR1 MNHEY and CDR2 SVGAGI. Trimming took 5 bases from V and 12 from J; bases not matched to a gene: 12. This rearrangement joins TRBV6-5 to TRBJ1-2, with TRBD1 matching over 7 bases. This sequence was found in a woman aged 40 to 55 with acute COVID-19. The specimen was PBMCs or T cells enriched from blood (not recorded which). CDR3: CASSPGGEVENTF. CDR3 sequence (DNA): TGTGCCAGCAGTCCAGGGGGTGAAGTTGAAAACACCTTC.